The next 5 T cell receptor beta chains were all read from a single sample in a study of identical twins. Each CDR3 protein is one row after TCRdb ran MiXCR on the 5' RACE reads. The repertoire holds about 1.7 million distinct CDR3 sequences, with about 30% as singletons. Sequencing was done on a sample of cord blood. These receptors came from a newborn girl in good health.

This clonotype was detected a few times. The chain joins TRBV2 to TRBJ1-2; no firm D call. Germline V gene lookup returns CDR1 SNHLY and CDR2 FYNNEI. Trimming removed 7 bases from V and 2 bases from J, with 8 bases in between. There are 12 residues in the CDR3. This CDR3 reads CASTEDNYGYTF. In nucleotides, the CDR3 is TGTGCCAGCACGGAAGACAACTATGGCTACACCTTC.

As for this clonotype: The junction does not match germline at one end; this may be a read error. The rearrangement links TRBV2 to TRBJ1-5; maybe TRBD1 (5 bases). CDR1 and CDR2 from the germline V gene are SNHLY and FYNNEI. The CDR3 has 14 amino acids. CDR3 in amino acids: CASSEGQGNQPRHF. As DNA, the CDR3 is TGTGCCAGCAGTGAGGGGCAGGGCAATCAGCCCCGGCATTTT.

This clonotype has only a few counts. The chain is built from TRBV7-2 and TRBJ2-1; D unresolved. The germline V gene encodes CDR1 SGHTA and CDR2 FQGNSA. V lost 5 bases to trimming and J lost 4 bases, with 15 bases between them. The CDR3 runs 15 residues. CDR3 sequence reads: CASSLVTTRYNEQFF. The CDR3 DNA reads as TGTGCCAGCAGCCTCGTTACTACGAGGTACAATGAGCAGTTCTTC.

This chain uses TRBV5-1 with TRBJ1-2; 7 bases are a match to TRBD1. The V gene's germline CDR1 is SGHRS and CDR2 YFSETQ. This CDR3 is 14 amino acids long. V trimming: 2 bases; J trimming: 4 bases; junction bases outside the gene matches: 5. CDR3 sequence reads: CASSLYQGGYGYTF. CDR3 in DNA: TGCGCCAGCAGCTTATATCAGGGGGGCTATGGCTACACCTTC. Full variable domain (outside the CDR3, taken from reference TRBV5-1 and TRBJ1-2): KAGVTQTPRYLIKTRGQQVTLSCSPISGHRSVSWYQQTPGQGLQFLFEYFSETQRNKGNFPGRFSGRQFSNSRSEMNVSTLELGDSALYLCASSLYQGGYGYTFGSGTRLTVV.

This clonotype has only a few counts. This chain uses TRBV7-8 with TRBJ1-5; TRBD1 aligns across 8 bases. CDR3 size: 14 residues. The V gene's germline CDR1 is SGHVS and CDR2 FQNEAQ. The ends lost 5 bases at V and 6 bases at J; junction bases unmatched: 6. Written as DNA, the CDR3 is TGTGCCAGCAGCGGGAACAGGGGGAGTCAGCCCCAGCATTTT. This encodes CASSGNRGSQPQHF.